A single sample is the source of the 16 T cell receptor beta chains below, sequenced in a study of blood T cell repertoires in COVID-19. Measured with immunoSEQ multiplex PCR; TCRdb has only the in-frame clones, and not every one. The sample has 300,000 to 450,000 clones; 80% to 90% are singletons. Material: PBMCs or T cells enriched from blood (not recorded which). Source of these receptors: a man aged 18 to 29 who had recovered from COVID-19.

CDR3 region: CASSQEVGQGYGYTF. CDR3 nucleotides: TGCGCCAGCAGCCAAGAAGTGGGACAGGGATATGGCTACACCTTC. The chain combines TRBV4-3 with TRBJ1-2; 9 positions match TRBD1. Germline trimming cut 0 bases from V and 5 bases from J; bases unmatched to any gene: 4. This CDR3 spans 15 amino acids. Germline lookup yields CDR1 LGHNA and CDR2 YSLEER.

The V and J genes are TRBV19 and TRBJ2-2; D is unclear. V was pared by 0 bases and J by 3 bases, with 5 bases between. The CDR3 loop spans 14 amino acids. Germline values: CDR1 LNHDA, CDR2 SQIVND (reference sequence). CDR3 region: CASSIDLYTGELFF. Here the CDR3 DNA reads TGTGCCAGTAGTATAGATCTGTACACCGGGGAGCTGTTTTTT.

The chain's CDR3 is CASSGAPMNTEAFF. The CDR3 DNA is TGTGCCAGCAGCGGAGCCCCGATGAACACTGAAGCTTTCTTT. The chain recombines TRBV9 with TRBJ1-1; D call uncertain. The CDR3 length is 14 residues. The V gene lost 3 bases and the J gene lost 0 bases, with 9 bases spanning the gap. CDR1 is SGDLS, CDR2 YYNGEE, per germline.

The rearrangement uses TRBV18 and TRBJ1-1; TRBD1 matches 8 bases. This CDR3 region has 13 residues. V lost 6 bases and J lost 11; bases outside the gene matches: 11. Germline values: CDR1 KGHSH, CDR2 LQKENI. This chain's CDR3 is CASSSRGPGFAFF. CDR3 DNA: TGTGCCAGCTCCTCCAGGGGGCCCGGATTCGCTTTCTTT.

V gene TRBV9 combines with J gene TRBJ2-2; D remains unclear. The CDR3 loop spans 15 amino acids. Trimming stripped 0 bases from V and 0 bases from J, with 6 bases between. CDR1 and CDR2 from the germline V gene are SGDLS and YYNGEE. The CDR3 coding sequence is TGTGCCAGCAGCGTAGGGCTCCCGAACACCGGGGAGCTGTTTTTT. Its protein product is CASSVGLPNTGELFF.

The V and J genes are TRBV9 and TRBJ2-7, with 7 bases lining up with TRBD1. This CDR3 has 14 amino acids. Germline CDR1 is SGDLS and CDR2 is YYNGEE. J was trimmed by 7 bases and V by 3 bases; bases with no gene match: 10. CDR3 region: CASSARQGNWEQYF. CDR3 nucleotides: TGTGCCAGCAGCGCACGACAGGGAAATTGGGAGCAGTACTTC.

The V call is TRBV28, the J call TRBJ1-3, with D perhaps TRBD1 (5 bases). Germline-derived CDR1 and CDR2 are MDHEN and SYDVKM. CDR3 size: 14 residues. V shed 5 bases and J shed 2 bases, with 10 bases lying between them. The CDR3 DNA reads TGTGCCAGCAGTGCGGACATAGCTGGAAACACCATATATTTT. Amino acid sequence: CASSADIAGNTIYF.

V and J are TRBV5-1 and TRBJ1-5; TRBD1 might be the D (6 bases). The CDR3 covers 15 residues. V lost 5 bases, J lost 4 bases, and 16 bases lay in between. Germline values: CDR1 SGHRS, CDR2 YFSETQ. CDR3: CASSEQGGQNQPQHF. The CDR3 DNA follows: TGCGCCAGCAGTGAACAGGGAGGGCAAAATCAGCCCCAGCATTTT.

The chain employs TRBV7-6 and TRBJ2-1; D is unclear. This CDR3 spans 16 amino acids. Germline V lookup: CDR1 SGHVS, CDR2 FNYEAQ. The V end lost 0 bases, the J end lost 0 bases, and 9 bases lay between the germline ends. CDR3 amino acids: CASSLAGEVSYNEQFF. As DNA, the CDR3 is TGTGCCAGCAGCTTAGCGGGTGAGGTCTCCTACAATGAGCAGTTCTTC.

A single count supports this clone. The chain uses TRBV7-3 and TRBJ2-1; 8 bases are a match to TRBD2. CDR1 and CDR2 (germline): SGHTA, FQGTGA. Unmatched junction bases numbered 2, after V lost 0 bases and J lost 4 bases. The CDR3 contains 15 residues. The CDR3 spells CASSLTSGEYNEQFF. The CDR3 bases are TGTGCCAGCAGCTTAACTAGCGGGGAATACAATGAGCAGTTCTTC.

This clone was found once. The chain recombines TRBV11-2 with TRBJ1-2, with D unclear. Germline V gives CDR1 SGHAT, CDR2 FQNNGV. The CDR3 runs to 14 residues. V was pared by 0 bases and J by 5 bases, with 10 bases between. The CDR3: CASSLEPAEYGYTF. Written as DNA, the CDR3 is TGTGCCAGCAGCTTAGAGCCCGCAGAATATGGCTACACCTTC.

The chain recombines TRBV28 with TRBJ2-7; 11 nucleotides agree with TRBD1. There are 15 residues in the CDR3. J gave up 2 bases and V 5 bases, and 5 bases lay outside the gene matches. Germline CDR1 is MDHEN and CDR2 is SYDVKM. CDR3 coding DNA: TGTGCCAGCAGTCCGGGACAGGGGGTACCCTACGAGCAGTACTTC. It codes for CASSPGQGVPYEQYF.

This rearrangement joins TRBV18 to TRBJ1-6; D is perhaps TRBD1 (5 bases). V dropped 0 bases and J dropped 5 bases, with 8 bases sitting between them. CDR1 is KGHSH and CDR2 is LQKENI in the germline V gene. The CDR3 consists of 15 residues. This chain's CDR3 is CASSPPPGHNSPLHF. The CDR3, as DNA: TGTGCCAGCTCACCACCCCCAGGGCATAATTCACCCCTCCACTTT.

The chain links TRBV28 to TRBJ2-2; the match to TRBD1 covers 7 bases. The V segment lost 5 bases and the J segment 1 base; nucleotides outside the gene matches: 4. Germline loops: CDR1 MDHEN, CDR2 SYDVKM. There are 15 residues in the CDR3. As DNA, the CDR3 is TGTGCCAGCAGTACCCGGGACAGGAACACCGGGGAGCTGTTTTTT. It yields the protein CASSTRDRNTGELFF. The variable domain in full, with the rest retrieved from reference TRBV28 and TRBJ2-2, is DVKVTQSSRYLVKRTGEKVFLECVQDMDHENMFWYRQDPGLGLRLIYFSYDVKMKEKGDIPEGYSVSREKKERFSLILESASTNQTSMYLCASSTRDRNTGELFFGEGSRLTVL.

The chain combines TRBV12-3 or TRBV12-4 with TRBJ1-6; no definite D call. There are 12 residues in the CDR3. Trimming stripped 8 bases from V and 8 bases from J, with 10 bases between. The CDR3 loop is CASGGIDSPLHF. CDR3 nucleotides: TGTGCCAGCGGAGGGATTGATTCACCCCTCCACTTT.

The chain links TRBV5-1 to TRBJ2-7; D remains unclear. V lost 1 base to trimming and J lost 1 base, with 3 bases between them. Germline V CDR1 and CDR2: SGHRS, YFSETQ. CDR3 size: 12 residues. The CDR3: CASSLPSYEQYF. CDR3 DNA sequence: TGCGCCAGCAGCTTGCCTTCCTACGAGCAGTACTTC.